Given below is one T cell receptor (beta chain) in context. Assay used: immunoSEQ multiplex PCR; TCRdb lists only in-frame clones, some missing. The repertoire includes tens of thousands of clones, approximately 93% of them detected once, and under 0.3% sits in the top ten. These data are taken from a study of technical replicates of blood from several donors. The CDR3 is 15 amino acids. Between the trimmed V and J ends, which lost 1 base and 3 bases, there was a span of 12 bases. Germline V gene lookup returns CDR1 SGHTA and CDR2 FQGNSA. The receptor was derived from a human donor in good health. The sequencing input was T cells isolated from PBMCs. The V gene is TRBV7-2, the J gene TRBJ1-1, with D possibly TRBD1 on 5 matching bases. CDR3 sequence (DNA): TGTGCCAGCAGCTTAGACTCCCGGGGGTACACTGAAGCTTTCTTT. It encodes CASSLDSRGYTEAFF.